This T cell receptor (beta chain) was obtained from a study of T cells in Graves' hyperthyroidism and ophthalmopathy. Study-wide points: Blood also carried most thyroid clonotypes expanded above 0.001. A 13 V-J signature model discriminated ophthalmopathy versus stable hyperthyroidism.

The germline V gene has CDR1 SGHAT and CDR2 FQNNGV. CDR3 length: 14 amino acids. The V and J ends lost 3 bases and 11 bases, in that order; junction bases with no gene match: 11. On this clonotype itself: Its matching antigen is unknown.

Researchers took RNA transcripts and amplified the TCR beta CDR3 regions from them. The primer set for the first-round RT-PCR of the TCR CDR3 was HTBI. TCRdb re-called the multiplex PCR reads with MiXCR, one entry per CDR3 protein. Of 600,000 or so distinct CDR3 sequences listed, around 15% are singletons. The sequenced sample was blood. The TCR originated in a woman aged 25 to 39 with Graves' hyperthyroidism. The chain couples TRBV11-2 to TRBJ2-7, with 9 nucleotides matching TRBD2. CDR3 protein: CASSLDQVAGEEYF. The CDR3 DNA is TGTGCCAGCAGCTTGGACCAAGTAGCGGGAGAGGAGTACTTC. Full variable domain (remainder filled in from reference TRBV11-2 and TRBJ2-7): EAGVAQSPRYKIIEKRQSVAFWCNPISGHATLYWYQQILGQGPKLLIQFQNNGVVDDSQLPKDRFSAERLKGVDSTLKIQPAKLEDSAVYLCASSLDQVAGEEYFGPGTRLTVT.